This T cell receptor beta chain was retrieved from a study of OX40 agonist ivuxolimab in advanced cancers. Study observations and caveats: By week 6 at 0.1 to 3.0 mg/kg, blood CD4+ and CD8+ T cells had expanded clonally.

The protocol was immunoSEQ multiplex PCR, while the TCRdb copy is restricted to in-frame clones and leaves out a portion. The table shows about 76,000 clones, with 75% to 90% occurring only once. Concerning this clone itself: The antigen remains undetermined.

Sampled blood was obtained at baseline, cycle 4 day 1, and cycle 7 day 1. Sequences were derived from CD4+ or CD8+ T cells sorted from blood, sampled in a trial of the OX40 agonist ivuxolimab. The receptor comes from an adult with an advanced solid tumor such as melanoma, head and neck, liver or kidney cancer.

The chain's CDR3 is CASSSGSLAGEKLFF. DNA of the CDR3: TGCGCCAGCAGCTCGGGGTCCTTGGCGGGGGAAAAACTGTTTTTT. The rearrangement uses TRBV5-1 and TRBJ1-4, with D hard to call. V was pared by 3 bases and J by 8 bases, with 17 bases between. In germline, CDR1 is SGHRS, CDR2 YFSETQ. This CDR3 spans 15 amino acids.